The rows below give T cell receptor beta chains drawn from one sample of a study of blood T cell repertoires in COVID-19. Measured with immunoSEQ multiplex PCR; TCRdb has only the in-frame clones, and not every one. The sample has roughly 320,000 clones, over 75% seen once. Specimen: peripheral blood. These receptors were obtained from a human donor in a cohort sampled during active COVID-19. Both conserved end residues are part of each CDR3. D genes are given only for firm matches. Rows give clone size only sometimes, using once, few, many, or a class for an expanded clone.

TRBD1 | NA | TRBJ1-5 | TRBV2 | CASSGEGAGQPQHF | TGTGCCAGCAGTGGAGAGGGGGCAGGTCAGCCCCAGCATTTT
NA | NA | TRBJ2-7 | TRBV5-5 | CASSPGTASQRQYF | TGTGCCAGCAGCCCGGGGACTGCGTCACAGCGGCAGTACTTC
NA | NA | TRBJ2-5 | TRBV28 | CASGEFQETQYF | TGTGCCAGCGGAGAATTTCAAGAGACCCAGTACTTC
NA | NA | TRBJ2-2 | TRBV6-5 | CASRVQGNTGELFF | TGTGCCAGCAGGGTACAGGGAAACACCGGGGAGCTGTTTTTT
NA | NA | TRBJ2-5 | TRBV19 | CASSDRPQETQYF | TGTGCCAGTAGTGACAGGCCCCAAGAGACCCAGTACTTC
NA | NA | TRBJ2-7 | TRBV3-1/TRBV3-2 | CASSQAMTISYEQYF | TGTGCCAGCAGCCAAGCAATGACAATCTCCTACGAGCAGTACTTC
NA | NA | TRBJ1-1 | TRBV7-3 | CASSWLQGEAFF | TGTGCCAGCAGCTGGCTACAGGGAGAAGCTTTCTTT
TRBD2 | NA | TRBJ2-3 | TRBV7-6 | CASSLEGSGALTDTQYF | TGTGCCAGCAGCTTAGAGGGGAGCGGGGCCCTCACAGATACGCAGTATTTT
NA | NA | TRBJ2-6 | TRBV7-3 | CASSPHIRDSGANVLTF | TGTGCCAGCAGCCCCCATATAAGAGACTCTGGGGCCAACGTCCTGACTTTC
NA | NA | TRBJ1-5 | TRBV14 | CASSQEVAGANQPQHF | TGTGCCAGCAGCCAAGAAGTGGCGGGGGCTAATCAGCCCCAGCATTTT
TRBD2 | NA | TRBJ2-3 | TRBV4-1 | CASSQAASGNTDTQYF | TGCGCCAGCAGCCAAGCGGCTAGCGGGAACACAGATACGCAGTATTTT
NA | NA | TRBJ1-1 | TRBV6-1 | CASSYSRDSEAFF | TGTGCCAGCAGTTATTCCCGGGACTCTGAAGCTTTCTTT
NA | NA | TRBJ1-2 | TRBV6-5 | CASRDVLLYGYTF | TGTGCCAGCAGGGATGTACTACTTTATGGCTACACCTTC
TRBD1 | NA | TRBJ2-7 | TRBV11-2 | CASSLDRNYEQYF | TGTGCCAGCAGCCTGGACAGGAACTACGAGCAGTACTTC
NA | NA | TRBJ1-5 | TRBV6-6 | CASSYSAGKGSQPQHF | TGTGCCAGCAGTTACTCAGCGGGTAAAGGTAGCCAGCCCCAGCATTTT
TRBD1 | few | TRBJ1-5 | TRBV7-7 | CASSPDRAIQNSNQPQHF | TGTGCCAGCAGCCCGGACAGGGCCATCCAAAATAGCAATCAGCCCCAGCATTTT
TRBD1 | NA | TRBJ1-2 | TRBV6-5 | CASSYSEGAYGYTF | TGTGCCAGCAGTTACTCGGAGGGGGCCTATGGCTACACCTTC
NA | NA | TRBJ2-1 | TRBV5-6 | CASSSGYNEQFF | TGTGCCAGCAGCTCCGGTTACAATGAGCAGTTCTTC
NA | NA | TRBJ1-3 | TRBV6-5 | CASNRVSSGNTIYF | TGTGCCAGCAATCGGGTCAGCTCTGGAAACACCATATATTTT
TRBD1 | NA | TRBJ1-4 | TRBV30 | CAWGTGVNEKLFF | TGTGCCTGGGGGACAGGGGTTAATGAAAAACTGTTTTTT